This TCR beta chain was observed in a study of breast tumors, draining lymph nodes, adjacent tissues. Ten or more counts support this clonotype. Germline V gene data show CDR1 as SGHTS and CDR2 as YDEGEE. The CDR3 covers 13 residues. Trimming removed 0 bases from V and 4 bases from J, with 8 bases in between. TCRdb recomputed calls from the multiplex PCR reads with MiXCR, one row per CDR3 protein. The data show approximately 140,000 distinct CDR3 sequences, about 33% seen once. Breast cancer patients provided tissue from their axillary draining lymph nodes. The TCR originated in a female donor with breast cancer. Some clones in this sample may be carry-over from other donors' samples. Sequencing was done on a sample of axillary lymph node tissue. This chain joins TRBV5-8 and TRBJ2-7; tentative D call: TRBD2 (5 bases). The CDR3 is CASSLGEGYEQYF. Here the CDR3 DNA reads TGTGCCAGCAGCTTGGGTGAGGGATACGAGCAGTACTTC.